This TCR beta chain was retrieved from a study of blood T cell repertoires in COVID-19. Study details: T cells, B-cell-depleted T cells, or PBMCs supplied cDNA or gDNA.

The V end lost 1 base, the J end lost 4 bases, and 11 bases lay between the germline ends. Germline CDR1 reads SGHRS; CDR2 reads YFSETQ. The CDR3 contains 14 residues. The table came from immunoSEQ multiplex PCR; TCRdb's copy has only in-frame clones and leaves some out. In the table there are 130,000 to 150,000 clones, around 81% of which are singletons. This clone has just a few counts. Sequenced input: peripheral blood. This clonotype was obtained from a man in his 60s with active or convalescent COVID-19. This rearrangement joins TRBV5-1 to TRBJ2-5; tentative D call: TRBD1 (6 bases). DNA for the CDR3: TGCGCCAGCAGCTTGCAACCCAGGGGAGAGACCCAGTACTTC. Protein product: CASSLQPRGETQYF. The full variable domain, completed using reference TRBV5-1 and TRBJ2-5, is KAGVTQTPRYLIKTRGQQVTLSCSPISGHRSVSWYQQTPGQGLQFLFEYFSETQRNKGNFPGRFSGRQFSNSRSEMNVSTLELGDSALYLCASSLQPRGETQYFGPGTRLLVL.